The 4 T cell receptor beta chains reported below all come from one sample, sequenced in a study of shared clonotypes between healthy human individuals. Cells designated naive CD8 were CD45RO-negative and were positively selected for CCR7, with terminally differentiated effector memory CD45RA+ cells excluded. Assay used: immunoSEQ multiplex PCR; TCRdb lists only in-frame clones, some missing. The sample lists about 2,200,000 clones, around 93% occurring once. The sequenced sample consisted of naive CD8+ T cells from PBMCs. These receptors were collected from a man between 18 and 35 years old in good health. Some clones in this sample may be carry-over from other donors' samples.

The chain's CDR3 is CASSLDWEKETQYF. DNA of the CDR3: TGTGCCAGCAGCTTAGATTGGGAGAAAGAGACCCAGTACTTC. The V gene is TRBV7-7, the J gene TRBJ2-5; maybe TRBD2 (5 bases). V was cut by 1 base and J by 3 bases, with 9 bases left in between. The CDR3 has 14 residues. Germline CDR1 is SSHAT and CDR2 is FNYEAQ (reference sequence).

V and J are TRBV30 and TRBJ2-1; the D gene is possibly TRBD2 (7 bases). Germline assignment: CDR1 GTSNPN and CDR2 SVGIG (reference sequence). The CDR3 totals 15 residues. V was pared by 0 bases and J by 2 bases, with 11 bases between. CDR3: CAWSVRGGAYNEQFF. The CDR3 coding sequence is TGTGCCTGGAGTGTACGAGGGGGGGCCTACAATGAGCAGTTCTTC.

CDR3 sequence: CASSQSGGNEQFF. In DNA form, the CDR3 reads TGCGCCAGCAGCCAATCAGGCGGGAATGAGCAGTTCTTC. The genes are TRBV4-3 and TRBJ2-1, with a possible D match to TRBD2 (5 bases). V lost 2 bases, J lost 7 bases, and 9 bases lay in between. Germline assignment: CDR1 LGHNA and CDR2 YSLEER. The CDR3 extends over 13 amino acids.

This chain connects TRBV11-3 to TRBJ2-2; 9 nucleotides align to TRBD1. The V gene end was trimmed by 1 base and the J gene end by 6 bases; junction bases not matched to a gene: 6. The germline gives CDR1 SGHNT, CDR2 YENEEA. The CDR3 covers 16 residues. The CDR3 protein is CASSLGGQGSSGELFF. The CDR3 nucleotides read TGTGCCAGCAGCTTAGGAGGACAGGGGTCTTCCGGGGAGCTGTTTTTT.